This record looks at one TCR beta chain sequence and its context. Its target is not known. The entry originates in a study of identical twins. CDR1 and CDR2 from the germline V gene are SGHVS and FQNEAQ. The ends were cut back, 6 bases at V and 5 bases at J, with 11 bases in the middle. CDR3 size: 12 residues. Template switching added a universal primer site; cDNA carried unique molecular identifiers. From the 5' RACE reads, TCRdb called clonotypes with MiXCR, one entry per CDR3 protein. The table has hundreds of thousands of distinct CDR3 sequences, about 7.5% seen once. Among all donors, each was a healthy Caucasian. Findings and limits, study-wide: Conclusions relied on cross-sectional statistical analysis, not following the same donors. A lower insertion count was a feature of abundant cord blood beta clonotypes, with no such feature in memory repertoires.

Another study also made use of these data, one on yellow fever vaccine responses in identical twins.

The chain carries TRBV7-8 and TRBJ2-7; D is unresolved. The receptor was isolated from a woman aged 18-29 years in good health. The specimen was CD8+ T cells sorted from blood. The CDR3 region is CASSSRVHEQYF. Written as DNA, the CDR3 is TGTGCCAGCAGTTCAAGGGTCCACGAGCAGTACTTC.